These 24 T cell receptor beta chains originate from one sample sequenced in a study of lymphopenia after photon versus proton radiotherapy. TCRdb keeps only in-frame clones here, not all; method: immunoSEQ multiplex PCR. Found here are about 50,000 clones, over 70% of them singletons; the top ten hold just under 30%. The sequencing used peripheral blood, collected from a patient treated with photon-based radiotherapy. These receptors originate from a man aged 45-65 years with gastric cancer.

The chain links TRBV6-5 to TRBJ1-2; tentatively, D is TRBD1 (5 bases). The CDR3 is 14 residues long. CDR1 is MNHEY, CDR2 SVGAGI, per germline. The V and J ends lost 2 bases and 7 bases respectively, with 14 bases between them. Here the CDR3 reads CASSYVRGTRGYTF. For the CDR3, the DNA is TGTGCCAGCAGTTACGTTAGAGGGACTCGTGGCTACACCTTC.

This clone was recorded once. V and J are TRBV27 and TRBJ2-1; D not resolved. V was trimmed by 7 bases and J by 9 bases, leaving 19 bases between them. Germline CDR1 and CDR2: MNHEY and SMNVEV (reference sequence). The CDR3 sequence is 14 residues long. The CDR3 nucleotides are TGTGCCAGCAAGGGCGCTTGGTTGTACGGTGAGCAGTTCTTC. It encodes CASKGAWLYGEQFF.

This clone was recorded once. V is TRBV5-4 and J is TRBJ2-7; D not resolved. CDR3 length: 13 residues. Looked up from germline, CDR1 is SGHNT and CDR2 is YYREEE (reference sequence). The V end was cut by 3 bases, the J end by 3 bases, with 10 bases between. CDR3: CASSWQRSYEQYF. CDR3 in DNA: TGTGCCAGCAGCTGGCAGCGAAGCTACGAGCAGTACTTC. Using reference TRBV5-4 and TRBJ2-7 for the parts outside the CDR3, the full variable domain is ETGVTQSPTHLIKTRGQQVTLRCSSQSGHNTVSWYQQALGQGPQFIFQYYREEENGRGNFPPRFSGLQFPNYSSELNVNALELDDSALYLCASSWQRSYEQYFGPGTRLTVT.

The chain combines TRBV2 with TRBJ2-5, with D perhaps TRBD1 or TRBD2 (5 bases each). This CDR3 has 13 residues. V was shortened by 8 bases and J by 4 bases, with 14 bases between the two germline ends. Germline CDR1 reads SNHLY; CDR2 reads FYNNEI. This CDR3 reads CASLAGRVETQYF. DNA of the CDR3: TGTGCCAGCCTAGCAGGGCGGGTAGAGACCCAGTACTTC.

This rearrangement joins TRBV5-6 to TRBJ2-1, with TRBD1 as a possible D gene (6 bases). The CDR3 is 15 residues long. Germline CDR1 SGHDT, CDR2 YYEEEE. V was pared by 0 bases and J by 8 bases, with 15 bases between. CDR3 protein: CASSLARQGFHEQFF. The CDR3 coding sequence is TGTGCCAGCAGCTTGGCCAGGCAGGGGTTCCATGAGCAGTTCTTC.

In nucleotides, the CDR3 is TGCGCCAGCAGCCAAGATGATTCAGCCGACCGAGGAGCTTTCTTT. Its translation: CASSQDDSADRGAFF. This chain connects TRBV4-3 to TRBJ1-1; D not certain. V was clipped by 0 bases and J by 10 bases, with 18 bases between them. The CDR3 is made up of 15 amino acids. The V gene's germline CDR1 is LGHNA and CDR2 YSLEER.

This clone was seen just once. This chain connects TRBV2 to TRBJ2-7; 10 bases are a match to TRBD1. After removal of 5 bases from V and 6 bases from J, the junction contained 4 bases not matched to a gene. The germline CDR1 and CDR2 sequences are SNHLY and FYNNEI. This CDR3 spans 13 amino acids. CDR3 in DNA: TGTGCCAGCAGTCCCCGGACAGGGGGCGAGCAGTACTTC. Amino acids: CASSPRTGGEQYF.

The J gene is TRBJ1-3, the V gene TRBV11-2; tentative D call: TRBD1 (5 bases). The CDR3 sequence is 19 residues long. Trimming removed 3 bases from V and 0 bases from J, with 21 bases in between. CDR1 and CDR2 (germline): SGHAT, FQNNGV. CDR3 nucleotides: TGTGCCAGCAGCTTCGCCCCGGGACGGCGTATGGGCTCTGGAAACACCATATATTTT. It encodes CASSFAPGRRMGSGNTIYF.

This chain uses TRBV29-1 with TRBJ2-1; 9 nucleotides line up with TRBD2. The CDR3 runs to 17 residues. With V trimmed by 1 base and J by 2 bases, 9 bases remained unmatched. Germline CDR1 is SQVTM and CDR2 is ANQGSEA. In DNA, the CDR3 is TGCAGCGTTGAAGCACGGGCTAGCGGGAATACCTACAATGAGCAGTTCTTC. This sequence encodes CSVEARASGNTYNEQFF.

V and J are TRBV4-1 and TRBJ2-3, with a possible D match to TRBD2 (5 bases). CDR3 length: 14 residues. V lost 4 bases and J 6 bases, leaving 14 bases between the germline ends. Germline V gene data show CDR1 as MGHRA and CDR2 as YSYEKL. The CDR3 nucleotides read TGCGCCAGCAGCCCTCGAACTAGTTCCGATACGCAGTATTTT. Amino acids: CASSPRTSSDTQYF.

CDR3 protein: CASSRGTYEQYF. CDR3 nucleotides: TGTGCCAGCAGCCGGGGCACCTACGAGCAGTACTTC. The chain joins TRBV6-5 to TRBJ2-7; tentatively, D is TRBD1 or TRBD2 (5 bases each). The CDR3 is made up of 12 amino acids. Germline CDR1 and CDR2: MNHEY and SVGAGI. V was trimmed by 6 bases and J by 2 bases, leaving 8 bases between them.

V and J are TRBV15 and TRBJ1-1; D remains ambiguous. This CDR3 region has 15 residues. Germline V gene lookup returns CDR1 LNHNV and CDR2 YYDKDF (reference sequence). Trimming removed 0 bases from V and 1 base from J, with 9 bases in between. As DNA, the CDR3 is TGTGCCACCAGCAGAGAGCGGGAAGGGAACACTGAAGCTTTCTTT. Translated: CATSREREGNTEAFF.

The gene calls are TRBV6-1 and TRBJ2-5; D tentatively fits TRBD1 or TRBD2 (5 bases each). Germline V gene data show CDR1 as MNHNS and CDR2 as SASEGT. V shed 8 bases and J shed 2 bases, with 12 bases lying between them. The CDR3 length is 13 residues. CDR3 sequence: CASGTDPQETQYF. DNA for the CDR3: TGTGCCAGCGGGACGGACCCTCAAGAGACCCAGTACTTC.

This clone was counted only a few times. This chain links TRBV11-2 with TRBJ2-1; 9 bases agree with TRBD2. This CDR3 comprises 13 residues. After removal of 6 bases from V and 6 bases from J, the junction contained 3 bases not matched to a gene. CDR1 SGHAT and CDR2 FQNNGV come from the germline V gene. CDR3: CASSSGRGNEQFF. Written as DNA, the CDR3 is TGTGCCAGCAGTAGCGGGAGAGGCAATGAGCAGTTCTTC.

The chain couples TRBV4-3 to TRBJ2-2, with 8 bases fitting TRBD2. The V and J ends lost 0 bases and 2 bases, in that order; junction bases with no gene match: 5. The CDR3 is 17 residues long. Germline loops: CDR1 LGHNA, CDR2 YSLEER. CDR3 nucleotides: TGCGCCAGCAGCCAAGACTTCCGGACTAGCAACACCGGGGAGCTGTTTTTT. Protein: CASSQDFRTSNTGELFF.

The genes are TRBV28 and TRBJ2-1, with 13 positions matching TRBD2. CDR3 size: 17 residues. From germline, CDR1 is MDHEN and CDR2 SYDVKM. The V and J ends lost 6 bases and 9 bases, in that order; junction bases with no gene match: 14. CDR3 sequence: CASSFPRTSGSGGEQFF. CDR3 bases: TGTGCCAGCAGCTTTCCTCGGACTAGCGGGAGTGGTGGTGAGCAGTTCTTC.

The chain uses TRBV4-2 and TRBJ2-1; 8 bases are a match to TRBD2. V lost 4 bases, J lost 5 bases, and 7 bases stayed unmatched. Germline V CDR1 and CDR2: LGHNA, YNFKEQ. This CDR3 spans 15 amino acids. The CDR3 DNA sequence: TGTGCCAGCAGCCCTACGACTAGCGCTAACAATGAGCAGTTCTTC. It encodes CASSPTTSANNEQFF.

The gene calls are TRBV19 and TRBJ2-7, with 10 bases matching TRBD1. V lost 5 bases and J lost 2; bases outside the gene matches: 12. The length of the CDR3 is 17 residues. Germline CDR1 and CDR2: LNHDA and SQIVND (reference sequence). CDR3 DNA sequence: TGTGCCAGTAGTCGCGGGACAGGGGTAGGGAAACCCTACGAGCAGTACTTC. This codes for CASSRGTGVGKPYEQYF.

The V and J genes are TRBV7-9 and TRBJ1-1; perhaps TRBD1 as D (5 bases). Germline V gene data show CDR1 as SEHNR and CDR2 as FQNEAQ (reference sequence). The CDR3 is 14 residues long. The V and J ends lost 3 bases and 4 bases respectively, with 12 bases between them. The CDR3 reads CASSLGRLRTEAFF. DNA of the CDR3: TGTGCCAGCAGCTTGGGACGGCTCCGCACTGAAGCTTTCTTT.

The J gene is TRBJ2-1, the V gene TRBV7-2, with D hard to call. The CDR3 spans 11 residues. V was clipped by 3 bases and J by 8 bases, with 5 bases between them. Germline CDR1 and CDR2: SGHTA and FQGNSA. DNA for the CDR3: TGTGCCAGCAGCTTGTTTCATGAGCAGTTCTTC. Residues: CASSLFHEQFF.

The gene calls are TRBV9 and TRBJ1-2; TRBD1 agrees at 8 bases. V shed 1 base and J 4 bases; nucleotides not matched to a gene: 6. Germline CDR1 and CDR2: SGDLS and YYNGEE. CDR3 length equals 15 residues. CDR3 protein: CASSVSGQGIYGYTF. The CDR3 nucleotides are TGTGCCAGCAGCGTATCCGGACAGGGAATCTATGGCTACACCTTC.

The chain recombines TRBV30 with TRBJ1-4, with D unclear. Germline CDR1 reads GTSNPN; CDR2 reads SVGIG (reference sequence). The CDR3 extends over 12 amino acids. V lost 0 bases, J lost 8 bases, and 7 bases lay in between. The CDR3 protein is CAWSVNQEKLFF. In nucleotides, the CDR3 is TGTGCCTGGAGTGTAAATCAAGAAAAACTGTTTTTT. Filled out from reference TRBV30 and TRBJ1-4, the complete variable domain reads SQTIHQWPATLVQPVGSPLSLECTVEGTSNPNLYWYRQAAGRGLQLLFYSVGIGQISSEVPQNLSASRPQDRQFILSSKKLLLSDSGFYLCAWSVNQEKLFFGSGTQLSVL.

CDR3 coding DNA: TGCGCCAGCAGCCAAGAAGGAGCACACGGGAGGGCCGGAGATGAGCAGTTCTTC. Translation: CASSQEGAHGRAGDEQFF. This sequence joins TRBV4-1 and TRBJ2-1, with TRBD2 identical over 8 bases. Trimming removed 0 bases from V and 8 bases from J; junction bases left unmatched: 15. This CDR3 has 18 amino acids. Looked up from germline, CDR1 is MGHRA and CDR2 is YSYEKL.

The V call is TRBV5-4, the J call TRBJ2-1, with 9 bases that match TRBD1. Per germline, CDR1 SGHNT and CDR2 YYREEE (reference sequence). The V and J ends lost 4 bases and 3 bases, in that order; junction bases with no gene match: 8. CDR3 length: 16 residues. CDR3 region: CASSIQGANLYNEQFF. In DNA, the CDR3 is TGTGCCAGCAGCATACAGGGGGCGAACCTCTACAATGAGCAGTTCTTC.